Below are 21 T cell receptor beta chains sequenced from a single sample in a study of control samples from healthy donors and cancer patients. Some clones are missing from TCRdb's copy, which holds only in-frame ones; the method was immunoSEQ multiplex PCR. The sample carries about 97,000 clones, about 90% recorded once. The sample was blood. These receptors were collected from a woman aged 18-29 years in good health.

J is TRBJ2-5 and V is TRBV3-1 (or the pseudogene TRBV3-2); TRBD2 matches 7 bases. The germline V gene encodes CDR1 LGHDT and CDR2 YNNKEL (reference sequence). V lost 4 bases, J lost 2 bases, and 13 bases stayed unmatched. The CDR3 extends over 17 amino acids. The CDR3 DNA reads as TGTGCCAGCAGCCCCAGCCCCCCGACAGCGGGACAAGAGACCCAGTACTTC. This codes for CASSPSPPTAGQETQYF.

This chain uses TRBV5-1 with TRBJ2-5, with a tentative D call TRBD2 (5 bases). The CDR3 has 14 residues. Germline CDR1 is SGHRS and CDR2 is YFSETQ. With 1 base removed from V and 5 bases from J, the gap between germline ends came to 12 bases. CDR3: CASSLSRTGETQYF. CDR3 DNA sequence: TGCGCCAGCAGCTTGAGTCGAACGGGGGAGACCCAGTACTTC.

The chain recombines TRBV3-1 (or the pseudogene TRBV3-2) with TRBJ2-3, with TRBD2 matching over 9 bases. The germline CDR1 and CDR2 sequences are LGHDT and YNNKEL (reference sequence). The CDR3 is 16 residues long. J lost 5 bases, V lost 0 bases, and 6 bases had no gene match. CDR3 in amino acids: CASSQDPAGGGDTQYF. CDR3 DNA: TGTGCCAGCAGCCAAGACCCAGCGGGGGGTGGAGATACGCAGTATTTT.

The V call is TRBV19, the J call TRBJ1-1; D remains unclear. V dropped 4 bases and J dropped 0 bases, with 3 bases sitting between them. The V gene's germline CDR1 is LNHDA and CDR2 SQIVND (reference sequence). CDR3 length: 12 amino acids. CDR3 sequence reads: CASSRMNTEAFF. In nucleotides, the CDR3 is TGTGCCAGTAGTAGGATGAACACTGAAGCTTTCTTT.

The chain joins TRBV7-6 to TRBJ1-4; maybe TRBD1 (5 bases). This CDR3 has 15 residues. Trimming removed 1 base at V and 10 bases at J, with 16 bases between. Germline lookup yields CDR1 SGHVS and CDR2 FNYEAQ. This CDR3 reads CASSLEGGASGKLFF. The CDR3 coding sequence is TGTGCCAGCAGCTTAGAGGGAGGGGCCTCAGGAAAACTGTTTTTT.

The chain recombines TRBV11-3 with TRBJ2-1; D is undetermined. Trimming removed 5 bases at V and 8 bases at J, with 7 bases between. The CDR3 loop spans 11 amino acids. Germline loops: CDR1 SGHNT, CDR2 YENEEA. CDR3 in DNA: TGTGCCAGCAGCCTAAAACATGAGCAGTTCTTC. This encodes CASSLKHEQFF.

V gene TRBV24-1 combines with J gene TRBJ2-7; the match to TRBD1 covers 12 bases. Germline loops: CDR1 KGHDR, CDR2 SFDVKD. J gave up 6 bases and V 3 bases, and 5 bases lay outside the gene matches. The CDR3 is made up of 15 amino acids. This chain's CDR3 is CATSDPGTGGSEQYF. The CDR3 coding sequence is TGTGCCACCAGTGATCCCGGGACAGGGGGCAGCGAGCAGTACTTC.

This clone was detected only a few times. This chain joins TRBV10-1 and TRBJ1-1; no firm D call. CDR3 size: 13 residues. Per the germline V gene, CDR1 is WNHNN and CDR2 is SYGVQD (reference sequence). Deletions cut 6 bases from V and 2 bases from J, with 10 bases between. This CDR3 reads CASSLGFNTEAFF. CDR3 DNA: TGCGCCAGCAGCTTGGGGTTCAACACTGAAGCTTTCTTT.

The chain uses TRBV19 and TRBJ1-3; 10 nucleotides line up with TRBD1. This CDR3 contains 17 residues. The germline V gene has CDR1 LNHDA and CDR2 SQIVND (reference sequence). V dropped 6 bases and J dropped 5; count of bases not matched to a gene: 13. The CDR3 DNA sequence: TGTGCCAGTAGCGGGTACCTCGGGACAGGGGATAGAAACACCATATATTTT. This encodes CASSGYLGTGDRNTIYF.

The chain uses TRBV19 and TRBJ2-1; 10 bases fit TRBD2. Germline V CDR1 and CDR2: LNHDA, SQIVND (reference sequence). V shed 0 bases and J 2 bases; nucleotides not matched to a gene: 4. The CDR3 covers 17 residues. The CDR3 loop is CASSIDLGLAAYNEQFF. In DNA form, the CDR3 reads TGTGCCAGTAGTATAGACCTCGGACTAGCGGCCTACAATGAGCAGTTCTTC.

The table lists this clone with a count of one. This rearrangement joins TRBV18 to TRBJ2-5, with 10 positions matching TRBD2. The V gene end was trimmed by 1 base and the J gene end by 5 bases; junction bases not matched to a gene: 13. The CDR3 runs to 18 residues. CDR1 and CDR2 from the germline V gene are KGHSH and LQKENI. CDR3 residues: CASSPLRTSGNVGETQYF. In DNA form, the CDR3 reads TGTGCCAGCTCACCACTGCGGACTAGCGGAAACGTGGGGGAGACCCAGTACTTC.

V usage is TRBV11-2 and J usage is TRBJ2-7, with D possibly matching TRBD1 (5 bases). Trimming stripped 5 bases from V and 4 bases from J, with 9 bases between. Per germline, CDR1 SGHAT and CDR2 FQNNGV. This CDR3 is built from 12 residues. CDR3 sequence (DNA): TGTGCCAGCAGCCCGACAGAGTACGAGCAGTACTTC. It yields the protein CASSPTEYEQYF.

The CDR3 region has the DNA TGTGCCACCAGCAGAGATAGGGTCGGGGAGCTGTTTTTT. Its protein product is CATSRDRVGELFF. V usage is TRBV15 and J usage is TRBJ2-2; D not certain. Germline V lookup: CDR1 LNHNV, CDR2 YYDKDF (reference sequence). V was shortened by 0 bases and J by 7 bases, with 6 bases between the two germline ends. CDR3 size: 13 residues.

This chain connects TRBV6-2 or TRBV6-3 to TRBJ1-2; the D is unclear. The germline V gene encodes CDR1 MNHEY and CDR2 SVGEGT. This CDR3 is 14 amino acids long. V was shortened by 2 bases and J by 4 bases, with 11 bases between the two germline ends. CDR3 amino acids: CASSYGGDLYGYTF. In nucleotides, the CDR3 is TGTGCCAGCAGTTACGGCGGTGACCTCTATGGCTACACCTTC.

The chain combines TRBV7-2 with TRBJ2-1, with 12 positions matching TRBD2. This CDR3 spans 15 amino acids. V was clipped by 4 bases and J by 7 bases; unmatched bases: 5. From germline, CDR1 is SGHTA and CDR2 FQGNSA. The CDR3 sequence is CASSSGLAGSNEQFF. As DNA, the CDR3 is TGTGCCAGCAGCTCTGGACTAGCGGGGTCAAATGAGCAGTTCTTC.

V usage is TRBV24-1 and J usage is TRBJ2-1, with 8 bases fitting TRBD2. Germline V CDR1 and CDR2: KGHDR, SFDVKD. CDR3 length equals 16 residues. V gave up 3 bases and J gave up 0 bases; unmatched junction bases: 3. The CDR3 DNA reads TGTGCCACCAGTGATGACAGCGGGGGCTCCTACAATGAGCAGTTCTTC. Its protein product is CATSDDSGGSYNEQFF.

The chain couples TRBV27 to TRBJ2-1, with 7 bases matching TRBD2. The CDR3 contains 15 residues. Germline assignment: CDR1 MNHEY and CDR2 SMNVEV (reference sequence). The J segment lost 4 bases and the V segment lost 2 bases, leaving 5 bases of the junction unmatched. CDR3: CASSLLAEAYNEQFF. CDR3 DNA sequence: TGTGCCAGCAGTTTACTAGCGGAAGCTTACAATGAGCAGTTCTTC.

The chain employs TRBV6-5 and TRBJ1-1; 8 nucleotides line up with TRBD1. From germline, CDR1 is MNHEY and CDR2 SVGAGI. The CDR3 loop spans 13 amino acids. The junction had 7 bases not matched to a gene; V was cut back by 6 bases and J by 7 bases. The CDR3 DNA reads as TGTGCCAGCAGACGCGACAGGGGAAATGAAGCTTTCTTT. Translation: CASRRDRGNEAFF.

The rearrangement links TRBV6-5 to TRBJ2-3; 8 positions agree with TRBD2. This CDR3 region has 14 residues. Per the germline V gene, CDR1 is MNHEY and CDR2 is SVGAGI. The V gene end was trimmed by 9 bases and the J gene end by 5 bases; junction bases not matched to a gene: 10. The CDR3 loop is CASTGGQGGDTQYF. The CDR3 DNA is TGTGCCAGTACGGGGGGGCAGGGAGGAGATACGCAGTATTTT.

The genes are TRBV6-1 and TRBJ1-5; 8 bases match TRBD1. The V gene end was trimmed by 2 bases and the J gene end by 2 bases; junction bases not matched to a gene: 5. CDR3 length equals 16 residues. CDR1 is MNHNS and CDR2 is SASEGT in the germline V gene. CDR3 region: CASSEWAGQGNQPQHF. As DNA, the CDR3 is TGTGCCAGCAGTGAATGGGCGGGACAGGGCAATCAGCCCCAGCATTTT.

J is TRBJ1-5 and V is TRBV27, with D possibly being TRBD1 (6 bases). Germline V CDR1 and CDR2: MNHEY, SMNVEV (reference sequence). Trimming cost V 2 bases and J 4 bases, with 9 bases left between them. This CDR3 is built from 14 residues. The CDR3 here is CASSLITGNQPQHF. The CDR3, as DNA: TGTGCCAGCAGTTTAATAACAGGGAATCAGCCCCAGCATTTT.